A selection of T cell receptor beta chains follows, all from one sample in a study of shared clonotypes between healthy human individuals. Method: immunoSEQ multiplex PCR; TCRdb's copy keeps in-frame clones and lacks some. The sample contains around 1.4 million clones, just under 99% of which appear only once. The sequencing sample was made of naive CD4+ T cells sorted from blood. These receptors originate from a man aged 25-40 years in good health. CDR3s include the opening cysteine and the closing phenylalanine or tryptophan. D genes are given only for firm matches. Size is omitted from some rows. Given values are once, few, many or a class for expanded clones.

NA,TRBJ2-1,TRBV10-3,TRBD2,TGTGCCATCGGATCAAGCGGGAGGGGAAATGAGCAGTTCTTC,CAIGSSGRGNEQFF
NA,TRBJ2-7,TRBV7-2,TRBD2,TGTGCCAGCAGCTTAGGACTAGCGGGAGGCGTCTTC,CASSLGLAGGVF
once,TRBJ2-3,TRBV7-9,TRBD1,TGTGCCAGCAGCTTAAAGGCCACTTTGGACAGGCTCCCTTTT,CASSLKATLDRLPF
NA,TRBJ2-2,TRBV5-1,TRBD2,TGCGCCAGCAGCTACCCGACCGGAATAGCGGGTGGGGAGCTGTTTTTT,CASSYPTGIAGGELFF
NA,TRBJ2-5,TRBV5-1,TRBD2,TGCGCCAGCAGCTTAACGGGAGGATGGGGCGAGACCCAGTACTTC,CASSLTGGWGETQYF
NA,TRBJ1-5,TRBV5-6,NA,TGTGCCAGCAGCTTGGTGGGCAATCAGCCCCAGCATTTT,CASSLVGNQPQHF
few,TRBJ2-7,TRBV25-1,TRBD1,TGTGCCAGCAGTGCGACAGGGACCTACGAGCAGTACTTC,CASSATGTYEQYF
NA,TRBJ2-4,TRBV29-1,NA,TGCAGCGTTGAAAAATCGGGATTTCCCACCATTCAGTACTTC,CSVEKSGFPTIQYF
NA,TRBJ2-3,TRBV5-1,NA,TGCGCCAGCAGCTTAAATAGCCGCGGCACAGATACGCAGTATTTT,CASSLNSRGTDTQYF
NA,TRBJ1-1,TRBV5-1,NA,TGCGCCAGCAGCTTGTGGTATAACACTGAAGCTTTCTTT,CASSLWYNTEAFF
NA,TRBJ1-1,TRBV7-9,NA,TGTGCCAGCAGCTTCACACTGACAGGCAACACTGAAGCTTTCTTT,CASSFTLTGNTEAFF